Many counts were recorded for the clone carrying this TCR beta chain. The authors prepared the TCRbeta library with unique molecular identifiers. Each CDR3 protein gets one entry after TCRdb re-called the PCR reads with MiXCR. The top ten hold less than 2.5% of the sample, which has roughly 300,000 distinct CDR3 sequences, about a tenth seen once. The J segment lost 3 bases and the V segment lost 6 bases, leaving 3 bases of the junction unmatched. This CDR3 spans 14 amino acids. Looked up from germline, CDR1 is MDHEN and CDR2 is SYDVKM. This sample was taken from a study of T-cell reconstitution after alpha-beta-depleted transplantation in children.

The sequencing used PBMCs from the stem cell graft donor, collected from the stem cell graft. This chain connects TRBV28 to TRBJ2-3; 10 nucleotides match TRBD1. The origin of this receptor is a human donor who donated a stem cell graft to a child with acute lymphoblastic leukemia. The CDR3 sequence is CASSRDRGTDTQYF. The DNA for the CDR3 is TGTGCCAGCAGCCGGGACAGGGGAACAGATACGCAGTATTTT.